The clone carrying this T cell receptor (beta chain) has more than one count but fewer than ten. The data were obtained in a study of blood T cells in healthy people across ages. Through a sample-barcoded 5' primer and a J-beta primer mix, a second PCR was run for 7 to 11 cycles. Using its own MiXCR run on the 5' RACE reads, TCRdb lists one record per CDR3 protein. The table shows 550,000 to 650,000 distinct CDR3 sequences, with around a quarter occurring only once. Each sample had at least 6.5 million PBMCs isolated. With 2 bases removed from V and 11 bases from J, the gap between germline ends came to 10 bases. The CDR3 loop spans 13 amino acids. The germline V gene encodes CDR1 SGHVS and CDR2 FQNEAQ. This sample also appeared in a second study, on T cells of mothers and their children.

V usage is TRBV7-8 and J usage is TRBJ1-6; no definite D call. This TCR was sampled from a boy aged 2 to 10 in good health. Sequenced sample: blood. The CDR3 DNA reads TGTGCCAGCAGCTTATCCTTTACGGCACCCCTCCACTTT. Its protein is CASSLSFTAPLHF.